This TCR beta chain originates from a study of blood T cell repertoires in COVID-19. Study-wide background: The United States, Italy and Spain supplied acute and convalescent COVID-19 samples. The analysed material was cDNA or gDNA that came from T cells, B-cell-depleted T cells, or PBMCs.

In the study's own analysis: Nucleated cell counts were estimated from reference gene primer amplification. Here immunoSEQ multiplex PCR was the method, and the copy in TCRdb shows in-frame clones only, minus some. V, J and clone size derive from that table, while D and trimming were established from the DNA sequence. The sample has about 45,000 clones, 70% to 90% seen once; the top ten hold roughly 9.2%. CDR3 length: 13 residues. With 4 bases clipped from V and 3 bases from J, the junction kept 0 bases outside the gene matches. This chain uses TRBV12-3 or TRBV12-4 with TRBJ1-1; 9 bases fit TRBD1. Sequenced input: peripheral blood. This TCR was recovered from a human donor in a cohort sampled during active COVID-19. CDR3 coding DNA: TGTGCCAGCAGTTGGGACAGGGACACTGAAGCTTTCTTT. Its translation: CASSWDRDTEAFF.